This T cell receptor beta chain was recovered during a study of tumor-infiltrating lymphocytes in primary liver carcinoma. Synthesis of TCR beta cDNA was carried out from 500 ng total RNA with a constant-region primer. Modified slightly, ARM-PCR produced TCR beta libraries over three nested multiplex PCR rounds. The opening two PCR rounds, about 10 cycles each, paired TRBV1-TRBV30 forward primers with a C-beta reverse primer. One entry per CDR3 protein results from TCRdb running MiXCR on the multiplex PCR reads. The sample holds some 30,000 distinct CDR3 sequences, about 71% seen once. Study findings and constraints: Researchers found tumor-adjacent and tumor-blood pairs overlapped less than tumor region pairs. Blood's top-250-clone fraction was significantly lower than that of tumors (p = 0.039).

On this clonotype: The antigen is undetermined. Its ends do not fully match the called genes, so a read error is possible.

Germline CDR1 reads LGHNA; CDR2 reads YSLEER. The CDR3 contains 16 residues. Joint extraction of RNA and DNA used roughly 19-32 mg of bulk tissue that was unsorted. Over 85% of the cells in every tumor sample were viable tumor cells. The chain carries TRBV4-3 and TRBJ2-1; D is possibly TRBD1 or TRBD2 (5 bases each). The sequencing sample was made of liver tumor tissue from sampling region 3. As to subset: tumor region T3, left-lateral pole. This receptor was taken from a woman aged 25 to 45 with primary liver carcinoma and hepatitis B virus infection. CDR3 nucleotides: TGCGCCAGCAGCCAAGATTGGGACCACGCTTACAATGGGCAGTTCTTC. Translated: CASSQDWDHAYNGQFF.